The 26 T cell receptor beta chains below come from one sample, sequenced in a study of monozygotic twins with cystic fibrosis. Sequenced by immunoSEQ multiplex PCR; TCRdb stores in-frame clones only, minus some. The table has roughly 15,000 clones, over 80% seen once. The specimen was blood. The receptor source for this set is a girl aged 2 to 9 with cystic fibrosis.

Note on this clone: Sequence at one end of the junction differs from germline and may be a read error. The CDR3 coding sequence is TGTGCCAGTAGCATAGCGGGGGCAACCTACGAGCAGTACTTC. This sequence encodes CASSIAGATYEQYF. The chain has TRBV19 and TRBJ2-7, with 9 bases identical to TRBD2. CDR3 length: 14 amino acids. Germline CDR1 is LNHDA and CDR2 is SQIVND (reference sequence).

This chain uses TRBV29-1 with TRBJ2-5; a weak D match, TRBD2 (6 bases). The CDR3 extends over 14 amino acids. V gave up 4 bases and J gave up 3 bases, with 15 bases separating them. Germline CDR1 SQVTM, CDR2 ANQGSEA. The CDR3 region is CSVVPGLSEETQYF. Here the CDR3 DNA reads TGCAGCGTTGTACCGGGACTTTCTGAAGAGACCCAGTACTTC.

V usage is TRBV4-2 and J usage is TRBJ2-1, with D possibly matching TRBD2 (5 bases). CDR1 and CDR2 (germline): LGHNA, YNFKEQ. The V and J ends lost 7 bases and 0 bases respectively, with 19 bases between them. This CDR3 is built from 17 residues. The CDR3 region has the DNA TGTGCCAGCACCCCCCTACCGCCGGGGAGCTCCTACAATGAGCAGTTCTTC. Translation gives CASTPLPPGSSYNEQFF.

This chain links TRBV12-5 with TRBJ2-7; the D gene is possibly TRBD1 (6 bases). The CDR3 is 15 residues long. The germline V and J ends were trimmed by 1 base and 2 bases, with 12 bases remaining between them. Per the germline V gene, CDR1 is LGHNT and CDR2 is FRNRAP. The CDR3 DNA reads TGTGCTAGTGGTTTGGGGCAGGGGCACCCCTACGAGCAGTACTTC. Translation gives CASGLGQGHPYEQYF.

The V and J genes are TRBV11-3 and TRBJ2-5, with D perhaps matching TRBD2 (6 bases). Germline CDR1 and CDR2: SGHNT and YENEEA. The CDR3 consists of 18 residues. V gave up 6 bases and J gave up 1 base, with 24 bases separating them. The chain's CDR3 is CASRHIFGGEGSQETQYF. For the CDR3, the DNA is TGTGCCAGCAGACATATTTTCGGGGGAGAGGGGTCCCAAGAGACCCAGTACTTC. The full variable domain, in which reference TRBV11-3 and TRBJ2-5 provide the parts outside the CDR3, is EAGVVQSPRYKIIEKKQPVAFWCNPISGHNTLYWYLQNLGQGPELLIRYENEEAVDDSQLPKDRFSAERLKGVDSTLKIQPAELGDSAVYLCASRHIFGGEGSQETQYFGPGTRLLVL.

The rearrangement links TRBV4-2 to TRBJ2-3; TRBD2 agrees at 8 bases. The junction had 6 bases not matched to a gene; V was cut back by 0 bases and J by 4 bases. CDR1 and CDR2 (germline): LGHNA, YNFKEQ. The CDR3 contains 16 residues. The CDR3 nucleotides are TGTGCCAGCAGCCAAGAGCAGCGGGAGCTAGCAGATACGCAGTATTTT. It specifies CASSQEQRELADTQYF.

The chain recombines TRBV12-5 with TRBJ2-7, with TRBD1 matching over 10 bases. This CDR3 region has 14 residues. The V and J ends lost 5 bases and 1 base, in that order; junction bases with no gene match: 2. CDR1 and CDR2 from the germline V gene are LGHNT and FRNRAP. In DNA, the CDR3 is TGTGCTAGTGGTGGGACAGGGGCTTCCTACGAGCAGTACTTC. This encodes CASGGTGASYEQYF.

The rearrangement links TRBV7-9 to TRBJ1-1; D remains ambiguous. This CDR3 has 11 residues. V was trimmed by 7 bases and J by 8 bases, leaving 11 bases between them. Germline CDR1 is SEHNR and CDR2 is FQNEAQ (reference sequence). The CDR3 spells CASNRGEEAFF. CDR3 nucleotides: TGTGCCAGCAACCGGGGAGAAGAAGCTTTCTTT.

The CDR3 here is CASSLMQAGANVLTF. CDR3 in DNA: TGTGCCAGCAGCTTAATGCAGGCTGGGGCCAACGTCCTGACTTTC. This chain joins TRBV11-2 and TRBJ2-6; D gene uncertain. Per germline, CDR1 SGHAT and CDR2 FQNNGV. V dropped 2 bases and J dropped 2 bases, with 7 bases sitting between them. This CDR3 is 15 amino acids long.

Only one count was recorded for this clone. The CDR3 nucleotides read TGTGCCAGCAGTTTAAGGGGGCCGGCGAACACCGGGGAGCTGTTTTTT. The encoded protein is CASSLRGPANTGELFF. V gene TRBV6-5 combines with J gene TRBJ2-2; the match to TRBD1 covers 7 bases. The CDR3 spans 16 residues. V shed 4 bases and J 0 bases; nucleotides not matched to a gene: 5. Germline V gene sequence: CDR1 MNHEY, CDR2 SVGAGI.

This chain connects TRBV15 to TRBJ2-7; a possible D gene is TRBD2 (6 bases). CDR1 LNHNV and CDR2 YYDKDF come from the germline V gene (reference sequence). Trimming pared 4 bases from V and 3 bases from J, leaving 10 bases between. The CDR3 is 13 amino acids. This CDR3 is CATSIGRFYEQYF. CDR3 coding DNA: TGTGCCACCAGCATCGGGAGATTCTACGAGCAGTACTTC.

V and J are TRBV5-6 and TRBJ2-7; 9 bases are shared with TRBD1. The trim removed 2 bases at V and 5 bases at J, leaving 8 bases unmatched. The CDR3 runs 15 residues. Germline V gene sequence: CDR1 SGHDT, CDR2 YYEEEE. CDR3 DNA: TGTGCCAGCAGCTTCGCTTGGACAGGGGACAACGAGCAGTACTTC. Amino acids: CASSFAWTGDNEQYF. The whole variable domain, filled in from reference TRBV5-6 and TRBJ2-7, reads DAGVTQSPTHLIKTRGQQVTLRCSPKSGHDTVSWYQQALGQGPQFIFQYYEEEERQRGNFPDRFSGHQFPNYSSELNVNALLLGDSALYLCASSFAWTGDNEQYFGPGTRLTVT.

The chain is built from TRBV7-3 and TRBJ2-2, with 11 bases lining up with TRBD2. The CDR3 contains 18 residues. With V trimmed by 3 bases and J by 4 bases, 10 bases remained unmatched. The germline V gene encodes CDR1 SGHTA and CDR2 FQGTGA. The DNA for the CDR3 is TGTGCCAGCAGCTTGCCAACTAGCGGGAGCTTCGGCACCGGGGAGCTGTTTTTT. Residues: CASSLPTSGSFGTGELFF.

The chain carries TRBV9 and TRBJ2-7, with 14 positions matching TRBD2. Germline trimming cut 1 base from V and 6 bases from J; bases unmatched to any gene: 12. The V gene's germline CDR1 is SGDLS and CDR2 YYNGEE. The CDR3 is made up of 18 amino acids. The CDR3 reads CASSVSPGTSGSYGEQYF. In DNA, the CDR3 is TGTGCCAGCAGCGTAAGCCCCGGGACTAGCGGGAGCTACGGCGAGCAGTACTTC.

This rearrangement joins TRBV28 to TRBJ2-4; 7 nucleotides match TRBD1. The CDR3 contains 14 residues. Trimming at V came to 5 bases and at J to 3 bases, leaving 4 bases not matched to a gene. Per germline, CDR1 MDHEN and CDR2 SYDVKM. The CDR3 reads CASSARTGKNIQYF. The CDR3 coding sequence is TGTGCCAGCAGTGCCAGGACAGGCAAAAACATTCAGTACTTC.

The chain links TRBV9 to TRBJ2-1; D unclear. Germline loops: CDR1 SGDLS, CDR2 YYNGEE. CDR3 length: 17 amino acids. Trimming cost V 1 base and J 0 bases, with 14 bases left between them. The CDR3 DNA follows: TGTGCCAGCAGCGTAACCCCTCGCGATAGCTCCTACAATGAGCAGTTCTTC. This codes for CASSVTPRDSSYNEQFF.

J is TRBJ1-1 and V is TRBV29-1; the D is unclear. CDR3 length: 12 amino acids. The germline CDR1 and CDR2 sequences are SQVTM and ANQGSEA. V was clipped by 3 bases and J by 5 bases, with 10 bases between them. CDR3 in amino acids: CSVDEGRTEAFF. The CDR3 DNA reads TGCAGCGTTGACGAGGGTAGGACTGAAGCTTTCTTT.

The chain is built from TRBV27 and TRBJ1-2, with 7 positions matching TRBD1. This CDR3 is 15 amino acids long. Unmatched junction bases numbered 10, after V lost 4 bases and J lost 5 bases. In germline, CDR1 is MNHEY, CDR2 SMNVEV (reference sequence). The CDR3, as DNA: TGTGCCAGCAGTTATACCGGCGCAGGGGGGTATGGCTACACCTTC. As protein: CASSYTGAGGYGYTF.

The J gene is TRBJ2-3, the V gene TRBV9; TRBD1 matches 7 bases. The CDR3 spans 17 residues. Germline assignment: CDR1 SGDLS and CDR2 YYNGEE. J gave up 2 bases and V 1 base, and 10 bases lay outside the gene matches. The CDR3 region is CASSVYSGTVDTDTQYF. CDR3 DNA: TGTGCCAGCAGCGTATACTCCGGGACAGTTGACACAGATACGCAGTATTTT. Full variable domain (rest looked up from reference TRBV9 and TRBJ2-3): DSGVTQTPKHLITATGQRVTLRCSPRSGDLSVYWYQQSLDQGLQFLIQYYNGEERAKGNILERFSAQQFPDLHSELNLSSLELGDSALYFCASSVYSGTVDTDTQYFGPGTRLTVL.

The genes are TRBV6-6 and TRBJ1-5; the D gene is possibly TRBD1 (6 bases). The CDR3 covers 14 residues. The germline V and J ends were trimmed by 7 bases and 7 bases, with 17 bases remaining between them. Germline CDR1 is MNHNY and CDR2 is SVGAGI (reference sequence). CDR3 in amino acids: CASMMGQKGQPQHF. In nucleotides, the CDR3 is TGTGCCAGCATGATGGGACAAAAAGGACAGCCCCAGCATTTT.

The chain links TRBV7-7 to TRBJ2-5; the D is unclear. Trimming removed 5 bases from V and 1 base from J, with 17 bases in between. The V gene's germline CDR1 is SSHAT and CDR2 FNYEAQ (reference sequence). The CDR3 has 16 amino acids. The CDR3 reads CASSPGRMRGQETQYF. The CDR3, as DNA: TGTGCCAGCAGCCCCGGTCGTATGAGAGGCCAAGAGACCCAGTACTTC.

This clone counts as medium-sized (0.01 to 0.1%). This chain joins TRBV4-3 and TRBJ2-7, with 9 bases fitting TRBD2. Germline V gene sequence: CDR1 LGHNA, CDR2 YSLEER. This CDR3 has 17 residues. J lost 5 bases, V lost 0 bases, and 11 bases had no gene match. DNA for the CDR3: TGCGCCAGCAGCCAAGAGTCGGCCAGTAGCGGGAGCAACGAGCAGTACTTC. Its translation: CASSQESASSGSNEQYF.

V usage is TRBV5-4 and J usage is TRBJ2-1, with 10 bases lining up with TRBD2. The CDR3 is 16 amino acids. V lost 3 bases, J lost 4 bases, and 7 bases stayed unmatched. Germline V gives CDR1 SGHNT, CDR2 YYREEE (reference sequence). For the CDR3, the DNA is TGTGCCAGCAGCTCCGGAGGAGCGGGAGGGTACAATGAGCAGTTCTTC. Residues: CASSSGGAGGYNEQFF.

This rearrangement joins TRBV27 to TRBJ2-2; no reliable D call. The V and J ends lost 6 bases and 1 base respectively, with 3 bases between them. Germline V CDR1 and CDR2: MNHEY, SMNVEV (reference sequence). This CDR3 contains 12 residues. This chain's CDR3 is CASRGNTGELFF. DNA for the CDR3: TGTGCCAGCAGGGGGAACACCGGGGAGCTGTTTTTT.

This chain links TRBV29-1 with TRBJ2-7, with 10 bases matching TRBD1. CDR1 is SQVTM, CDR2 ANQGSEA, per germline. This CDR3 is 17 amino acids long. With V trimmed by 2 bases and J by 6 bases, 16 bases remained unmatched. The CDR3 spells CSVESGTGVKGNLEQYF. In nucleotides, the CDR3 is TGCAGCGTTGAATCGGGGACAGGGGTAAAAGGGAATCTCGAGCAGTACTTC.

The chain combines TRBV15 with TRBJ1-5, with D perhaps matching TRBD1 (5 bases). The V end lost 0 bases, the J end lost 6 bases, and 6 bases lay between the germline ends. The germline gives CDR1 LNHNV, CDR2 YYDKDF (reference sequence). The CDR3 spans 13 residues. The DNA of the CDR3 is TGTGCCACCAGCAGAGATCAGGGTCAGCCCCAGCATTTT. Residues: CATSRDQGQPQHF.